This paragraph covers one TCR beta chain sequence. The antigen this receptor binds is unknown. No much larger clone is present one base from it, and per-base qualities are unavailable. In total, 630 or so healthy bone marrow donors made up the cohort. At the time of sampling, every cohort member was nominally healthy, though immune exposures that went unrecorded were likely present. The donor tested CMV seropositive, placing the donor among the roughly 300 seropositive members of the cohort. Every donor gave a peripheral blood sample, and the peripheral blood mononuclear cells from that sample were used for TCR beta sequencing. The Qiagen DNeasy Blood Extraction Kit was used to extract genomic DNA from the blood cell samples. The library relied on the immunoSEQ multiplex PCR assay. For the multiplex PCR, a mixture combining 60 forward primers for TCR Vbeta segments and 13 reverse primers for TCR Jbeta segments was used. A multiplex PCR assay on genomic DNA amplified the CDR3 region of rearranged TCR beta genes. Amplified TCR beta libraries were sequenced as 87-base-pair reads on the Illumina HiSeq System. In the paper's pipeline: A later analysis counted around 72 million unique TCR beta chains across the 650 to 700 repertoires, and 10 million to 11 million of these chains were shared by at least two donors. Raw reads were error-corrected and collapsed into unique sequences with a nearest-neighbor algorithm that merged closely related sequences to remove PCR and sequencing errors. To assign V, D and J gene segments, CDR3 sequences were aligned to IMGT reference sequences. For a sequence to be retained, a match of at least six nucleotides was required to both a V gene segment and a J gene segment. A rearrangement was called productive if the CDR3 had no stop codons and remained in frame with V and J, and every other rearrangement was called non-productive. CDR3 was defined according to IMGT convention as the region running from the second conserved V-encoded cysteine to the conserved J-encoded phenylalanine. The earlier analysis of about 620 of the donors excluded sequences that lacked an unambiguous match to a single V gene segment. An earlier analysis of a few hundred of the donors classified V segments as functional when productive rearrangements were above 56.7% and as segregating when the standard deviation between donors was above 5%. A statistical classification framework was built for diagnosing cytomegalovirus status from the catalog of TCR beta chain sequences. In a later analysis, TCR nucleotide sequences were compared against IMGT/GENE-DB human TR gene sequences so that V and J genes could be assigned. A later analysis assigned CDR3 sequences and most-parsimonious VDJ recombination scenarios with the TCRdist pipeline. In a later analysis, each TCR beta chain was defined by its CDR3 amino acid sequence together with its V-gene family, and reads without a unique V-gene family were excluded. To address suspected cross-contamination and a sequencing artifact, a later analysis removed 450 to 700 highly shared, low-generation-probability nucleotide sequences. In a later analysis, a clonal expansion index for each public chain was calculated from normalized within-repertoire ranks of inferred template counts. In a later analysis, generation probabilities were computed using a VDJ recombination model fitted to out-of-frame rearrangements, and the results were checked against IGoR. In a later analysis, TCR-TCR, TCR-HLA and TCR-CMV co-occurrence was scored with hypergeometric tests, and a repertoire-size bias correction was applied to TCR pairs. False discovery rates were estimated in a later analysis by permuting HLA or CMV assignments 20 times. In a later analysis, co-occurring TCRs were grouped using DBSCAN, with TCRdist sequence similarity added in when clustering inside HLA-allele-positive subsets. Co-occurrence clustering excluded repertoires with fewer than 30,000 or more than 120,000 public chains, plus five with anomalous nucleotide sharing. TCRdb took this table from immuneACCESS and kept in-frame rearrangements with V and J called. Such tables lack part of the clones; where checked against another copy, unresolved V genes explain under half of the gap, and the rest is unexplained. The V and J calls and clone size come from that table; D and trimming were worked out from the DNA. Present in this sample are approximately 110,000 clones, roughly 70% of which were seen just once. The top ten clones comprise under 6.5% of the sample.

The sample comes from a study of cytomegalovirus exposure and HLA in healthy donors (dated by TCRdb to the late 2010s). Broadly, across the study: In an earlier analysis of several hundred of the donors, around 300 Gb of sequence data and 95 million to 130 million unique TCR beta sequences from about 179 million T cells were reported. The genetic ancestry cluster associated with self-reported Caucasian donors included approximately 85% of the roughly 410 genotyped donors. Along with the 666-subject first cohort, a separate validation cohort of over 90 different subjects was used. In a later genetic analysis, genome-wide SNP genotypes for about three fifths of the roughly 670 donors were used, and that subset was treated as a discovery cohort. Typing coverage varied by locus: roughly 620-640 donors for A, B, C, DRB1 and DQB1; approximately 500 for DQA1; nearly 610 for DPA1; 400 to 480 for DPB1. An earlier analysis of several hundred of the donors applied high-throughput TCR beta sequencing to assess whether each TCR beta V gene segment acted as functional or pseudogenic. HLA typing included class I and class II loci at four-digit resolution. The T cell repertoires of 666 subjects were profiled by immunosequencing and related to cytomegalovirus serostatus. Four to six DR-DQ haplotypes were handled as single units for association and clustering, since linkage in the cohort was strong. To study patterns of TCR occurrence, a later analysis re-analyzed previously published TCR beta repertoires from 666 donors and added high-resolution HLA genotyping. Among a few hundred genotyped donors of the cohort, an average of about 240,000 unique TCR beta nucleotide sequences were sequenced per donor, roughly 18% of them non-productive. To predict cytomegalovirus infection status, the study brought together high-throughput TCR immunosequencing, statistical association of individual TCRs with disease status, and machine learning. Donor age, sex, ethnicity and CMV serostatus were compiled alongside the repertoire data. An early release that covered fewer than 800 HLA-typed donors contained about 290 gigabases of sequencing data and 65 million to 100 million unique TCR sequences. The study aimed to test whether cataloging public T cell receptors could reveal signatures of past pathogen exposure. Every repertoire in the discovery cohort had been generated on one and the same sequencing platform. Rather than drawing on any new phenotypic data, the later analysis identified candidate immune exposures from TCR beta sequences and the way those sequences occurred across donors. The full study reports these points: V-gene and J-gene trimming of TCR beta chains was associated with a missense DCLRE1C variant in a later genetic analysis, and the association was replicated in an independent cohort. Presence/absence analyses assumed roughly uniform sequencing depth across donors, an assumption that may not hold. Correlated functional status among segregating V segments might be attributable to linkage disequilibrium, but an unknown experimental factor could not be ruled out. In vitro tests confirmed that a few of the cytomegalovirus-associated TCR beta chains recognize cytomegalovirus antigens. The study listed 170 or so TCR beta chains as associated with cytomegalovirus. Several of the top co-occurrence clusters appeared to be linked to parvovirus B19, influenza, CMV and Epstein-Barr virus, according to a later analysis. It was suggested by the authors that the approach could potentially be generalized to other disease states and immunological phenotypes. A group of highly shared sequence variants was considered likely to be a technical artifact of the sequencing pipeline. According to a later genetic analysis, donors in an Asian-associated ancestry cluster had fewer N-insertions in productive TCRs than the roughly 670-donor mean. Because HLA typing was unavailable for some donors at each locus, only the typed subset was used in association tests. A later analysis associated about 16,000 TCR beta sequences with specific HLA alleles at a false discovery rate of 0.05. Because counts were too low, about 15 rarely observed V segments, including chromosome 9 orphons, were left out of the earlier analysis of several hundred of the donors. Compared with equally common non-associated chains, HLA-associated TCR beta chains in a later analysis were more clonally expanded and had lower generation probabilities. In an earlier analysis of some 500 of the donors, most TCR beta V segments appeared in productive rearrangements about 87% or about 30% of the time, broadly matching IMGT annotations. Strong co-occurrence of HLA alleles, especially DR and DQ, made assigning TCR associations to individual alleles difficult. For the cohort, immune exposure information was limited to CMV serostatus. In both the original and validation cohorts, the classifier was reported to diagnose cytomegalovirus status with high specificity and sensitivity. A later analysis found that most CMV-associated TCR beta chains appeared HLA-restricted, with HLA associations seemingly driven largely by CMV exposure. This cohort had only TCR beta chains sequenced, and the lack of alpha or paired-chain data limited which features could be detected. The 87-base-pair reads could not distinguish some IMGT-functional V segments, including TRBV6-2 and TRBV6-3, so those segments were excluded. Most TCR sequences were seen in very few donors, while some public TCRs were found in many individuals. In a later analysis, the rate of TCR association differed among HLA loci, with DRB1 alleles having the most associated TCRs and HLA-C alleles having the fewest. A further reported finding was that TCR beta sequences accurately predicted the HLA-A and HLA-B alleles for most subjects in the first cohort.

Based on the germline V gene, the CDR1 and CDR2 sequences are MGHRA and YSYEKL. Taken from cysteine to phenylalanine, the CDR3 has 13 residues. The retained sequence is limited to the CDR3, 39 bases, with the frame set at the first base. A distance of 4 bases separates the germline ends of V and J, which lose 5 bases and 0 bases respectively. This clonotype was sampled from a woman in her seventies in good health and CMV-seropositive. The sample taken for sequencing was PBMCs. This receptor chain uses TRBV4-1 and TRBJ1-4; the D gene cannot be resolved reliably. Read as DNA, the sequence is TGCGCCAGCAGCAGAGCAACTAATGAAAAACTGTTTTTT. This translates into CASSRATNEKLFF.